These 19 T cell receptor beta chains share one sample of origin, sequenced in a study of T-cell memory formation after mild COVID-19. TCRdb re-called the 5' RACE reads with MiXCR, one entry per CDR3 protein. The sample holds hundreds of thousands of distinct CDR3 sequences, about 16% seen once. The sequenced material came from PBMCs or a T cell subset sorted from them (not recorded which). These TCRs come from a man aged 18 to 29 who had mild COVID-19 (a few samples of this study predate the infection). Cell type and time point are not known.

This clonotype appeared a few times. The chain joins TRBV10-3 to TRBJ1-2; 7 nucleotides agree with TRBD1. CDR1 ENHRY and CDR2 SYGVKD come from the germline V gene. The CDR3 contains 15 residues. The V and J ends lost 3 bases and 0 bases, in that order; junction bases with no gene match: 4. This CDR3 is CAISDGGQTNYGYTF. The CDR3 nucleotides are TGTGCCATCAGTGATGGGGGACAGACTAACTATGGCTACACCTTC.

This clonotype was counted between two and nine times. V is TRBV5-1 and J is TRBJ2-1; 8 positions match TRBD2. The CDR3 runs 14 residues. Trimming cost V 0 bases and J 9 bases; bases outside gene matches: 5. In germline, CDR1 is SGHRS, CDR2 YFSETQ. CDR3: CASSLVGSGVEQFF. CDR3 coding DNA: TGCGCCAGCAGCTTGGTGGGTAGCGGGGTTGAGCAGTTCTTC.

J is TRBJ2-7 and V is TRBV5-1; the D call may be TRBD1 or TRBD2 (5 bases each). With 6 bases removed from V and 3 bases from J, the gap between germline ends came to 16 bases. From germline, CDR1 is SGHRS and CDR2 YFSETQ. CDR3 length: 14 amino acids. The CDR3 region is CASIEGQDHYEQYV. The CDR3, as DNA: TGCGCCAGCATCGAGGGGCAGGACCACTACGAGCAGTACGTC.

The DNA of the CDR3 is TGTGCCAGCAGCTTAGAGCGGGGGGTTGAGACCCAGTACTTC. This sequence encodes CASSLERGVETQYF. This chain uses TRBV7-3 with TRBJ2-5; TRBD2 matches at 9 bases. V gave up 2 bases and J gave up 5 bases; unmatched junction bases: 3. Looked up from germline, CDR1 is SGHTA and CDR2 is FQGTGA. The CDR3 runs to 14 residues.

This clonotype appeared many times. This rearrangement joins TRBV12-3 or TRBV12-4 to TRBJ2-1, with 8 bases that match TRBD1. With V trimmed by 0 bases and J by 4 bases, 2 bases remained unmatched. The CDR3 spans 15 residues. The CDR3 region has the DNA TGTGCCAGCAGTTTAGCGTGGACAGGGTACAATGAGCAGTTCTTC. Its translation is CASSLAWTGYNEQFF.

The CDR3 DNA is TGTGCCAGCACCCAGTCCGGGACACATTACAATGAGCAGTTCTTC. Encoded protein: CASTQSGTHYNEQFF. The V call is TRBV11-1, the J call TRBJ2-1, with D perhaps TRBD1 (6 bases). The V and J ends lost 7 bases and 4 bases respectively, with 17 bases between them. The CDR3 loop spans 15 amino acids. Germline CDR1 and CDR2: SGHAT and FQDESV (reference sequence).

This clonotype was counted between two and nine times. The chain carries TRBV7-2 and TRBJ2-3; 7 positions match TRBD2. CDR3 size: 15 residues. CDR1 and CDR2 (germline): SGHTA, FQGNSA. The ends lost 3 bases at V and 2 bases at J; junction bases unmatched: 5. The CDR3 sequence: CASSFSGPLTDTQYF. The CDR3 bases are TGTGCCAGCAGCTTTAGCGGGCCCCTCACAGATACGCAGTATTTT.

There are a few counts of this clonotype. The chain combines TRBV5-1 with TRBJ1-4; D is unclear. CDR3 size: 15 residues. V gave up 4 bases and J gave up 5 bases, with 15 bases separating them. Germline V gene lookup returns CDR1 SGHRS and CDR2 YFSETQ. The CDR3 region has the DNA TGCGCCAGCAGCCCCACCGGCTCGGGGAATGAAAAACTGTTTTTT. This translates into CASSPTGSGNEKLFF.

The CDR3: CASSLEGWQGWTDTQYF. In DNA form, the CDR3 reads TGCGCCAGCAGCTTGGAGGGTTGGCAGGGGTGGACAGATACGCAGTATTTT. The rearrangement uses TRBV5-1 and TRBJ2-3, with D tentatively TRBD1 (6 bases). The CDR3 sequence is 17 residues long. CDR1 and CDR2 from the germline V gene are SGHRS and YFSETQ. The V and J ends lost 0 bases and 3 bases respectively, with 17 bases between them. Combining the CDR3 with reference TRBV5-1 and TRBJ2-3 gives the whole variable domain KAGVTQTPRYLIKTRGQQVTLSCSPISGHRSVSWYQQTPGQGLQFLFEYFSETQRNKGNFPGRFSGRQFSNSRSEMNVSTLELGDSALYLCASSLEGWQGWTDTQYFGPGTRLTVL.

CDR3 loop: CATSDFGQGTQETQYF. The DNA of the CDR3 is TGTGCCACCAGTGATTTTGGACAGGGAACTCAAGAGACCCAGTACTTC. This rearrangement joins TRBV24-1 to TRBJ2-5, with 8 bases matching TRBD1. Losses at the gene ends were 1 base for V and 2 bases for J; bases not matched to a gene: 5. From germline, CDR1 is KGHDR and CDR2 SFDVKD. This CDR3 is 16 amino acids long.

The chain joins TRBV6-5 to TRBJ2-5; perhaps D is TRBD1 or TRBD2 (5 bases each). Trimming removed 6 bases from V and 4 bases from J, with 18 bases in between. The CDR3 sequence is 15 residues long. Germline loops: CDR1 MNHEY, CDR2 SVGAGI. The CDR3 sequence: CASRTKGTPGETQYF. In DNA form, the CDR3 reads TGTGCCAGCAGGACCAAGGGGACCCCCGGAGAGACCCAGTACTTC.

This clonotype was recorded a few times. This chain connects TRBV6-2 or TRBV6-3 to TRBJ1-5; D is perhaps TRBD1 (5 bases). This CDR3 region has 16 residues. V lost 2 bases to trimming and J lost 8 bases, with 19 bases between them. The germline gives CDR1 MNHEY, CDR2 SVGEGT. The CDR3 region is CASSYMGFSSGKPQHF. In DNA form, the CDR3 reads TGTGCCAGCAGTTACATGGGCTTCTCATCAGGGAAGCCCCAGCATTTT.

The chain links TRBV5-1 to TRBJ1-1, with D perhaps TRBD1 (6 bases). The CDR3 consists of 16 residues. The germline CDR1 and CDR2 sequences are SGHRS and YFSETQ. Trimming removed 0 bases from V and 10 bases from J, with 22 bases in between. For the CDR3, the DNA is TGCGCCAGCAGCTTGGGGGGGGCTATTCCTCAGACGGGAGCTTTCTTT. This sequence encodes CASSLGGAIPQTGAFF.

This clonotype was detected ten times or more. V usage is TRBV5-5 and J usage is TRBJ1-5; D unresolved. This CDR3 comprises 12 residues. Germline V gives CDR1 SGHKS, CDR2 YYEKEE (reference sequence). Trimming shortened V by 2 bases and J by 7 bases, and 7 bases separated the two germline ends. CDR3 loop: CASSLLAQPQHF. CDR3 DNA sequence: TGTGCCAGCAGCTTACTGGCCCAGCCCCAGCATTTT.

The V and J genes are TRBV3-1 and TRBJ1-3; D remains ambiguous. From germline, CDR1 is LGHDT and CDR2 YNNKEL (reference sequence). CDR3 length: 16 residues. Trimming cost V 0 bases and J 2 bases, with 11 bases left between them. CDR3 loop: CASSQDYGAAGNTIYF. CDR3 sequence (DNA): TGTGCCAGCAGCCAAGATTATGGAGCCGCTGGAAACACCATATATTTT.

This chain uses TRBV5-1 with TRBJ2-2; TRBD1 might be the D (5 bases). The length of the CDR3 is 16 residues. The germline V gene encodes CDR1 SGHRS and CDR2 YFSETQ. The ends were cut back, 0 bases at V and 4 bases at J, with 13 bases in the middle. The CDR3 here is CASSLVSWGSTGELFF. CDR3 nucleotides: TGCGCCAGCAGCTTGGTTAGCTGGGGCTCCACCGGGGAGCTGTTTTTT. Full variable domain (outside the CDR3, taken from reference TRBV5-1 and TRBJ2-2): KAGVTQTPRYLIKTRGQQVTLSCSPISGHRSVSWYQQTPGQGLQFLFEYFSETQRNKGNFPGRFSGRQFSNSRSEMNVSTLELGDSALYLCASSLVSWGSTGELFFGEGSRLTVL.

This chain connects TRBV9 to TRBJ1-4; no firm D call. The CDR3 covers 15 residues. The germline CDR1 and CDR2 sequences are SGDLS and YYNGEE. Trimming pared 0 bases from V and 1 base from J, leaving 7 bases between. CDR3: CASSVAPQTNEKLFF. CDR3 DNA sequence: TGTGCCAGCAGCGTAGCCCCGCAAACTAATGAAAAACTGTTTTTT. The complete variable domain, with remaining parts taken from reference TRBV9 and TRBJ1-4, reads DSGVTQTPKHLITATGQRVTLRCSPRSGDLSVYWYQQSLDQGLQFLIQYYNGEERAKGNILERFSAQQFPDLHSELNLSSLELGDSALYFCASSVAPQTNEKLFFGSGTQLSVL.

This chain links TRBV2 with TRBJ1-1; the D is unclear. This CDR3 comprises 15 residues. V was trimmed by 7 bases and J by 0 bases, leaving 15 bases between them. The germline V gene has CDR1 SNHLY and CDR2 FYNNEI. The CDR3 protein is CASKSRTRMNTEAFF. The CDR3 coding sequence is TGTGCCAGCAAGAGCCGGACGCGCATGAACACTGAAGCTTTCTTT. Full variable domain (outside the CDR3, taken from reference TRBV2 and TRBJ1-1): EPEVTQTPSHQVTQMGQEVILRCVPISNHLYFYWYRQILGQKVEFLVSFYNNEISEKSEIFDDQFSVERPDGSNFTLKIRSTKLEDSAMYFCASKSRTRMNTEAFFGQGTRLTVV.

The chain is built from TRBV7-9 and TRBJ1-1; D is ambiguous. The germline V and J ends were trimmed by 4 bases and 1 base, with 10 bases remaining between them. The CDR3 runs to 14 residues. Germline assignment: CDR1 SEHNR and CDR2 FQNEAQ (reference sequence). The CDR3 protein is CASSSGPRNTEAFF. As DNA, the CDR3 is TGTGCCAGCAGCTCCGGACCGAGGAACACTGAAGCTTTCTTT.